Below are 5 T cell receptor beta chains sequenced from a single sample in a study of T-cell reconstitution after alpha-beta-depleted transplantation in children. Using unique molecular identifiers, the investigators prepared the TCRbeta library. Each CDR3 protein is one row after TCRdb ran MiXCR on the PCR reads. In the table there are around 380,000 distinct CDR3 sequences, around 9.9% of which are singletons. The material was PBMCs from the stem cell graft donor, obtained from the stem cell graft. Receptor source: a human donor who donated a stem cell graft to a child with acute myeloid leukemia.

This clonotype has just a few counts. This sequence joins TRBV12-3 or TRBV12-4 and TRBJ1-4; no definite D call. V lost 3 bases to trimming and J lost 0 bases, with 11 bases between them. The CDR3 length is 16 residues. The CDR3 nucleotides are TGTGCCAGCAGTTTTGTGTCCGGCCCAACTAATGAAAAACTGTTTTTT. It encodes CASSFVSGPTNEKLFF.

This clonotype was seen repeatedly, ten times or more. The chain employs TRBV5-1 and TRBJ2-2; 8 bases line up with TRBD2. Unmatched junction bases numbered 5, after V lost 6 bases and J lost 1 base. Looked up from germline, CDR1 is SGHRS and CDR2 is YFSETQ. CDR3 length equals 15 residues. DNA of the CDR3: TGCGCCAGCAAGTCTCTAGCGGGGAACACCGGGGAGCTGTTTTTT. It translates to CASKSLAGNTGELFF.

V usage is TRBV7-2 and J usage is TRBJ2-5, with 8 bases lining up with TRBD1. In germline, CDR1 is SGHTA, CDR2 FQGNSA. The CDR3 runs 16 residues. The V segment lost 3 bases and the J segment 1 base; nucleotides outside the gene matches: 7. CDR3 DNA: TGTGCCAGCAGCTTCGACAGGGGTTTGGGCCAAGAGACCCAGTACTTC. Its protein product is CASSFDRGLGQETQYF.

This clonotype has at least ten counts. The rearrangement joins TRBV29-1 to TRBJ2-7, with D perhaps matching TRBD2 (7 bases). CDR1 is SQVTM, CDR2 ANQGSEA, per germline. This CDR3 contains 15 residues. V was pared by 0 bases and J by 0 bases, with 12 bases between. As DNA, the CDR3 is TGCAGCGTTGAAGATCGGGGGGCTAGCTCCTACGAGCAGTACGTC. This gives the protein CSVEDRGASSYEQYV.

This clonotype was seen only a few times. CDR3 region: CSAGVGDQETQYF. CDR3 in DNA: TGCAGTGCTGGGGTAGGGGACCAAGAGACCCAGTACTTC. The chain has TRBV20-1 and TRBJ2-5; D may be TRBD1 (5 bases). The CDR3 runs to 13 residues. The germline gives CDR1 DFQATT, CDR2 SNEGSKA (reference sequence). Deletions cut 5 bases from V and 0 bases from J, with 10 bases between.